This TCR beta chain stems from a study of beta chain features in type 1 diabetes. Across the study: Sorted cells examined across all samples numbered around 100 million. General observations from the study: TCRB CDR3s were moderately but significantly shorter in Type 1 diabetes patients in all four CD4+ subsets.

Blood was drawn once from each donor into heparinised tubes. The draws averaged about 0.12 L. Sequencing targeted expressed TCRB transcripts, as all isolated RNA had been reverse transcribed. This table comes from immunoSEQ multiplex PCR, and its TCRdb copy is limited to in-frame clones, with some not included. The data contain under 250,000 clones, 13% to 15% of them singletons. Notes on this clone: Its antigen is as yet unknown.

The V and J ends lost 4 bases and 2 bases, in that order; junction bases with no gene match: 11. This CDR3 has 17 residues. Per germline, CDR1 SGDLS and CDR2 YYNGEE. The sequencing input was naive CD4+ T cells from blood. J is TRBJ2-2 and V is TRBV9; TRBD2 matches 7 bases. This clonotype originated in a middle-aged woman in good health. CDR3 DNA: TGTGCCAGCAGCATTCGTTGGGGGGGTCAAAACACCGGGGAGCTGTTTTTT. Translated, it gives CASSIRWGGQNTGELFF.